This T cell receptor (beta chain) came from a study of PD-L1 blockade in urothelial cancer. The wider study: Males with bladder-origin urothelial cancer constituted about nine tenths of the roughly 29 patients.

Germline V gives CDR1 SGHRS, CDR2 YFSETQ. This CDR3 spans 15 amino acids. Trimming took 0 bases from V and 0 from J, leaving 8 bases between them. Time point defined: peripheral blood 6 weeks after treatment start. Synthetic TCR analog templates were added to each PCR reaction. Generated by immunoSEQ multiplex PCR, the TCRdb table keeps only in-frame clones and is missing some. This table holds some 110,000 clones, around 93% found once. The starting material was PBMCs, obtained around atezolizumab (anti-PD-L1) treatment. This sequence originates from a man between 60 and 70 years old with urothelial cancer. This sequence joins TRBV5-1 and TRBJ2-3; tentative D call: TRBD2 (5 bases). The CDR3 DNA reads TGCGCCAGCAGCTTGGGGGAGCCAAGCACAGATACGCAGTATTTT. Its protein is CASSLGEPSTDTQYF.